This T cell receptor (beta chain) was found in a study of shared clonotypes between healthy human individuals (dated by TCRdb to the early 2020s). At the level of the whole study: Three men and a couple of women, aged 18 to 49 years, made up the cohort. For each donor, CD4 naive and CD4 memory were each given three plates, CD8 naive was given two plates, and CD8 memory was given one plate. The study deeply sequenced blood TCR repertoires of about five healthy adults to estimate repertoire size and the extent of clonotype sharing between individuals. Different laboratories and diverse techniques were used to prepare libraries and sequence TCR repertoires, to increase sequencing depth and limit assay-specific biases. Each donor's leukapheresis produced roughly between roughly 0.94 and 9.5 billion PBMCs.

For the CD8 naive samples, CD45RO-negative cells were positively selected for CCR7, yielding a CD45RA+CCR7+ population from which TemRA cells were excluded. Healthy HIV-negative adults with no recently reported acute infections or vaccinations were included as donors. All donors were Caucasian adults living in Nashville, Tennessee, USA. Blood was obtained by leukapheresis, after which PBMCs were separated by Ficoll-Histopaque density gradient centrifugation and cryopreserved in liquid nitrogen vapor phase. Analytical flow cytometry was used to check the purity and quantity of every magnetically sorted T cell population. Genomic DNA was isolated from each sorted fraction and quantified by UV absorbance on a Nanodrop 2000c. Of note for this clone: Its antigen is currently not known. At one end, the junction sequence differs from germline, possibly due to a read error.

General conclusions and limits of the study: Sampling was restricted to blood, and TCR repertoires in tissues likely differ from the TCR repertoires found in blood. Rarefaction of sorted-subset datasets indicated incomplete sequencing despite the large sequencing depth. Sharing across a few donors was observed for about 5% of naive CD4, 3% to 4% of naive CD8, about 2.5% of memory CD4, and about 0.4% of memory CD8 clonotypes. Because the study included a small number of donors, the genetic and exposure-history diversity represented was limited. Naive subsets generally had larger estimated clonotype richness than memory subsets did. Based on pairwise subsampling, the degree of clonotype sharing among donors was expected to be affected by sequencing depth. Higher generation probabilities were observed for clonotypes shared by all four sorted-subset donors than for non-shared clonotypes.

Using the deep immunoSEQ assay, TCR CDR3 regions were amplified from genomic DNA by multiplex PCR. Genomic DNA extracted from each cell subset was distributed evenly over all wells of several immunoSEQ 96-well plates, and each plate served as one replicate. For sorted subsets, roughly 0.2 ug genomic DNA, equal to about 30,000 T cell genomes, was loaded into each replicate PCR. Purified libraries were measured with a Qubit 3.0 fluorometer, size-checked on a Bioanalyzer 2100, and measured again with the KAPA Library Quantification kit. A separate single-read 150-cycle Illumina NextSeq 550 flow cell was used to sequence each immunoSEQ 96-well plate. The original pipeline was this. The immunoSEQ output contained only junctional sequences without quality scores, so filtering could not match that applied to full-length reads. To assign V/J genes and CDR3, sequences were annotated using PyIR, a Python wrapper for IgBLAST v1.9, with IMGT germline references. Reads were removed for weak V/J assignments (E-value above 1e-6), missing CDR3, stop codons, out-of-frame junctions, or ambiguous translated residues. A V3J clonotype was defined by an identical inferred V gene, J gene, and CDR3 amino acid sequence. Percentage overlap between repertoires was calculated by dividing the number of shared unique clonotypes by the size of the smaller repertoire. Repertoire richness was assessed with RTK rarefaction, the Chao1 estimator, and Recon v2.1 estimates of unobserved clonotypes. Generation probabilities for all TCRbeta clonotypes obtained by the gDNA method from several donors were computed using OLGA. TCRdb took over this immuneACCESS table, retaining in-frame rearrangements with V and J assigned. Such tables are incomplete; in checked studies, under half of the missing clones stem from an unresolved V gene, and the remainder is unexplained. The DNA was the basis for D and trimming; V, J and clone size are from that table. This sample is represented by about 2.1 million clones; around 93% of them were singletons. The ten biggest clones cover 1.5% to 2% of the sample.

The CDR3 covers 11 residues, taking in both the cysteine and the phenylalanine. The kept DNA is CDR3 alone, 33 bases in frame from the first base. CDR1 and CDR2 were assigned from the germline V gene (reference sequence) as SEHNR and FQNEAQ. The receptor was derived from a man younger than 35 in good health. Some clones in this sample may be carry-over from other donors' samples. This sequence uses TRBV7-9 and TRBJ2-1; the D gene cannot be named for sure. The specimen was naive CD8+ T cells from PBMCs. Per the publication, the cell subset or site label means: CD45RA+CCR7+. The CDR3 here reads CASSSHNEQFF. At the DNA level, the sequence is TGTGCCAGCAGCTCCCACAATGAGCAGTTCTTC.